The clone carrying this T cell receptor (beta chain) has just one count. The assay was immunoSEQ multiplex PCR, and TCRdb's table has in-frame clones only and misses some. The sample carries just under 75,000 clones, roughly 90% recorded once. This sample is drawn from a study of OX40 agonist ivuxolimab in advanced cancers. Study-level background: The patients received agonistic anti-OX40 (CD134) antibody ivuxolimab. One patient with hepatocellular carcinoma and two with cutaneous melanoma, three in all, had partial responses. Participants averaged roughly 60 years of age (range about 23 to 90) and were 82.7% male.

V shed 5 bases, J shed 0 bases, and the junction held 7 bases outside the gene matches. The CDR3 is made up of 16 amino acids. From germline, CDR1 is LGHNT and CDR2 FRNRAP. The sequences come from CD4+ or CD8+ T cells sorted from blood, collected in a trial of the OX40 agonist ivuxolimab. The source is an adult with an advanced solid tumor such as melanoma, head and neck, liver or kidney cancer. The chain couples TRBV12-5 to TRBJ2-7, with 10 bases matching TRBD1. The CDR3 DNA reads as TGTGCTAGTGGTCTTGGGACAGGGGATAGCTCCTACGAGCAGTACTTC. It translates to CASGLGTGDSSYEQYF.